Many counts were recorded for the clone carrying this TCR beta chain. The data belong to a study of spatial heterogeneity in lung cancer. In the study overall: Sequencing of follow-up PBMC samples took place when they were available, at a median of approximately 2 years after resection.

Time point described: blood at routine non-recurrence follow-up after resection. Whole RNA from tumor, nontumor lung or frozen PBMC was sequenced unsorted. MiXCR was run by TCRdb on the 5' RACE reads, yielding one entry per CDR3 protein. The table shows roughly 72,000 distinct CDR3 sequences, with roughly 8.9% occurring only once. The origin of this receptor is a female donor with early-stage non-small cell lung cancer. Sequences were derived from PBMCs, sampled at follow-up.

The CDR3 DNA sequence: TGTGCCAGCAGCTCCCAAGGGCTGGGCACTGAAGCTTTCTTT. Translation gives CASSSQGLGTEAFF. The J gene is TRBJ1-1, the V gene TRBV7-3; D not resolved. The V gene lost 4 bases and the J gene lost 4 bases, with 13 bases spanning the gap. Germline CDR1 reads SGHTA; CDR2 reads FQGTGA. There are 14 residues in the CDR3.